These 15 T cell receptor beta chains came from one sample sequenced in a study of cytomegalovirus exposure and HLA in healthy donors. Only in-frame clones appear in the TCRdb table, and some are missing; sequencing was by immunoSEQ multiplex PCR. Altogether more than 150,000 clones are present, 85% to 90% being singletons, with the ten largest covering 2.5% to 3.5%. Material for sequencing was PBMCs. The origin of the receptors is a man aged 18 to 29 in good health and CMV-seronegative.

The rearrangement uses TRBV7-2 and TRBJ2-7; 7 nucleotides match TRBD1. V lost 4 bases, J lost 2 bases, and 5 bases stayed unmatched. The CDR3 sequence is 14 residues long. CDR1 is SGHTA and CDR2 is FQGNSA in the germline V gene. The CDR3 loop is CASSSYRGPYEQYF. The CDR3 DNA reads TGTGCCAGCAGCTCATACAGGGGTCCCTACGAGCAGTACTTC.

The V gene is TRBV19, the J gene TRBJ2-1, with 7 bases matching TRBD1. The CDR3 sequence is 15 residues long. CDR1 is LNHDA, CDR2 SQIVND, per germline (reference sequence). The V gene end was trimmed by 7 bases and the J gene end by 3 bases; junction bases not matched to a gene: 9. The CDR3 sequence is CASKTRGLDYNEQFF. The CDR3 DNA follows: TGTGCCAGTAAAACAAGGGGGCTCGACTACAATGAGCAGTTCTTC.

V is TRBV5-1 and J is TRBJ1-1, with D perhaps TRBD1 (5 bases). The CDR3 extends over 14 amino acids. V was cut by 4 bases and J by 1 base, with 11 bases left in between. Germline CDR1 SGHRS, CDR2 YFSETQ. CDR3 region: CASSGSGGNTEAFF. The CDR3 coding sequence is TGCGCCAGCAGCGGATCGGGGGGGAACACTGAAGCTTTCTTT.

The chain joins TRBV23-1 to TRBJ2-7; D remains ambiguous. TRBV23-1 is placed among ORFs of uncertain function. This CDR3 is 15 amino acids long. Trimming shortened V by 7 bases and J by 4 bases, and 20 bases separated the two germline ends. This chain's CDR3 is CASMFIGQRIYEQYV. CDR3 in DNA: TGCGCCAGCATGTTTATCGGTCAGAGGATTTACGAGCAGTACGTC.

Notes on this clone: The missing conserved phenylalanine or tryptophan at the end of this CDR3 makes a read error likely. The DNA is omitted, as the CDR3 cannot be located on it reliably, and the CDR3 follows TCRdb's listing. V usage is TRBV23-1 and J usage is TRBJ1-1. TRBV23-1 is given ORF status, its function remaining uncertain. The CDR3 extends over 9 residues, inclusive of both ends. Here the CDR3 reads CASSHAGVR.

The sample holds one count of this clone. This sequence joins TRBV6-1 and TRBJ2-3; D is perhaps TRBD2 (7 bases). CDR3 length equals 14 residues. Germline values: CDR1 MNHNS, CDR2 SASEGT. Trimming removed 3 bases from V and 4 bases from J, with 11 bases in between. In DNA form, the CDR3 reads TGTGCCAGCAGTGACGGCGGGGGCCCAGATACGCAGTATTTT. Protein: CASSDGGGPDTQYF.

This sequence joins TRBV30 and TRBJ1-1; the D is unclear. The CDR3 spans 11 residues. Germline-derived CDR1 and CDR2 are GTSNPN and SVGIG (reference sequence). With 2 bases removed from V and 3 bases from J, the gap between germline ends came to 4 bases. For the CDR3, the DNA is TGTGCCTGGAGTCGGGACACTGAAGCTTTCTTT. It codes for CAWSRDTEAFF. The variable domain in full, completed from reference TRBV30 and TRBJ1-1, reads SQTIHQWPATLVQPVGSPLSLECTVEGTSNPNLYWYRQAAGRGLQLLFYSVGIGQISSEVPQNLSASRPQDRQFILSSKKLLLSDSGFYLCAWSRDTEAFFGQGTRLTVV.

The gene calls are TRBV6-4 and TRBJ2-7, with a weak D call TRBD2 (5 bases). V shed 3 bases and J shed 4 bases, with 10 bases lying between them. CDR1 and CDR2 from the germline V gene are MRHNA and SNTAGT. The CDR3 length is 13 residues. This CDR3 reads CASSESEEYEQYF. Here the CDR3 DNA reads TGTGCCAGCAGTGAATCGGAGGAGTACGAGCAGTACTTC.

J is TRBJ1-2 and V is TRBV5-6; D may be TRBD1 (5 bases). CDR1 SGHDT and CDR2 YYEEEE come from the germline V gene. Trimming took 4 bases from V and 10 from J, leaving 17 bases between them. The length of the CDR3 is 13 residues. CDR3: CASSRDSTSDYTF. In DNA form, the CDR3 reads TGTGCCAGCAGCCGGGACTCCACCTCGGACTACACCTTC.

The chain uses TRBV2 and TRBJ1-4; D ambiguous. Trimming stripped 6 bases from V and 4 bases from J, with 12 bases between. CDR3 size: 14 residues. The V gene's germline CDR1 is SNHLY and CDR2 FYNNEI. The CDR3 loop is CASRFDFNNEKLFF. For the CDR3, the DNA is TGTGCCAGCAGATTTGACTTTAATAATGAAAAACTGTTTTTT.

This chain uses TRBV10-1 with TRBJ2-3; D gene unclear. This CDR3 spans 17 amino acids. Trimming left V 0 bases short and J 0 bases short, with 13 bases between. Germline V gene lookup returns CDR1 WNHNN and CDR2 SYGVQD (reference sequence). The DNA for the CDR3 is TGCGCCAGCAGTGAGTCGGAGTGGTTGACTAGCACAGATACGCAGTATTTT. Amino acids: CASSESEWLTSTDTQYF.

This clone was counted a single time. The chain couples TRBV5-1 to TRBJ2-2; 8 bases match TRBD2. The CDR3 has 16 amino acids. V lost 0 bases to trimming and J lost 0 bases; unmatched junction nucleotides: 1. The germline gives CDR1 SGHRS, CDR2 YFSETQ. Here the CDR3 reads CASSLAGGPNTGELFF. The DNA of the CDR3 is TGCGCCAGCAGCTTGGCGGGGGGGCCGAACACCGGGGAGCTGTTTTTT.

This sequence joins TRBV28 and TRBJ1-5; D is perhaps TRBD1 (5 bases). From germline, CDR1 is MDHEN and CDR2 SYDVKM. V was cut by 6 bases and J by 2 bases, with 17 bases left in between. The CDR3 is 16 amino acids. CDR3 sequence: CASSPVSGRGNQPQHF. The CDR3 DNA is TGTGCCAGCAGCCCAGTTTCAGGGAGGGGCAATCAGCCCCAGCATTTT.

The V call is TRBV11-2, the J call TRBJ2-1, with TRBD2 identical over 10 bases. V shed 1 base and J 8 bases; nucleotides not matched to a gene: 11. The germline gives CDR1 SGHAT, CDR2 FQNNGV. CDR3 length: 17 residues. This CDR3 reads CASSLVFRLAGGDEQFF. CDR3 bases: TGTGCCAGCAGCTTAGTTTTCCGACTAGCGGGTGGGGATGAGCAGTTCTTC.

This clone was seen only a few times. The chain has TRBV7-2 and TRBJ1-3; D may be TRBD1 (6 bases). CDR3 size: 16 residues. Germline CDR1 reads SGHTA; CDR2 reads FQGNSA. Between the trimmed V and J ends, which lost 3 bases and 0 bases, there was a span of 12 bases. CDR3 protein: CASSLSGTFSGNTIYF. DNA for the CDR3: TGTGCCAGCAGCTTGTCCGGGACATTCTCTGGAAACACCATATATTTT.